The 16 T cell receptor beta chains presented below share a single source sample, sequenced in a study of long-term antiretroviral therapy in people with HIV. It was version v3.0 of the immunoSEQ assay that was run at survey level. Clones were sequenced by immunoSEQ multiplex PCR, and TCRdb holds only the in-frame ones, with some missing. The table records roughly 11,000 clones, around three quarters of them present only once. The sample was unsorted PBMCs, taken around 3.1 years before starting antiretroviral therapy. The receptors shown here come from a middle-aged man with HIV.

The V call is TRBV7-9, the J call TRBJ2-7; tentatively, D is TRBD1 (5 bases). The CDR3 totals 14 residues. Germline V lookup: CDR1 SEHNR, CDR2 FQNEAQ (reference sequence). The V end was cut by 5 bases, the J end by 0 bases, with 11 bases between. CDR3 sequence: CASSQGAYSYEQYF. CDR3 coding DNA: TGTGCCAGCAGCCAAGGGGCCTACTCCTACGAGCAGTACTTC.

V is TRBV15 and J is TRBJ2-2; the D call may be TRBD1 or TRBD2 (5 bases each). Trimming shortened V by 8 bases and J by 3 bases, and 19 bases separated the two germline ends. CDR1 is LNHNV, CDR2 YYDKDF, per germline (reference sequence). The CDR3 consists of 16 residues. DNA for the CDR3: TGTGCCACCGCGGAATCTGGGACGTATTACACCGGGGAGCTGTTTTTT. Protein: CATAESGTYYTGELFF. The full variable domain, with the rest looked up from reference TRBV15 and TRBJ2-2, is DAMVIQNPRYQVTQFGKPVTLSCSQTLNHNVMYWYQQKSSQAPKLLFHYYDKDFNNEADTPDNFQSRRPNTSFCFLDIRSPGLGDTAMYLCATAESGTYYTGELFFGEGSRLTVL.

As for this clone: It is unclear where the CDR3 begins or ends on the DNA, so no DNA is shown, and the CDR3 is as TCRdb lists it. J is TRBJ2-2 and V is TRBV15; TRBD1 was called by the table and not checked on the DNA. CDR1 is LNHNV and CDR2 is YYDKDF in the germline V gene (reference sequence). The CDR3 is 18 amino acids long, termini counted. This CDR3 is CATSRDSGQGGRTGELFF.

The rearrangement uses TRBV5-6 and TRBJ2-5; 10 bases match TRBD1. The CDR3 is 16 amino acids. Germline-derived CDR1 and CDR2 are SGHDT and YYEEEE. V trimming: 0 bases; J trimming: 5 bases; junction bases outside the gene matches: 7. This CDR3 is CASSLEGQGIGETQYF. The CDR3 region has the DNA TGTGCCAGCAGCTTGGAGGGACAGGGGATTGGGGAGACCCAGTACTTC.

This clone was observed once. The CDR3: CASRAGEGYEQYF. CDR3 DNA: TGTGCCAGCAGGGCGGGAGAAGGCTACGAGCAGTACTTC. V and J are TRBV7-9 and TRBJ2-7; 7 nucleotides match TRBD2. The CDR3 contains 13 residues. V dropped 6 bases and J dropped 3; count of bases not matched to a gene: 5. Per the germline V gene, CDR1 is SEHNR and CDR2 is FQNEAQ (reference sequence).

The J gene is TRBJ1-5, the V gene TRBV7-2; 8 bases agree with TRBD1. Germline V lookup: CDR1 SGHTA, CDR2 FQGNSA. This CDR3 region has 17 residues. V lost 2 bases to trimming and J lost 0 bases; unmatched junction nucleotides: 6. CDR3 residues: CASSLTGQEYSNQPQHF. DNA for the CDR3: TGTGCCAGCAGCTTAACGGGACAGGAGTATAGCAATCAGCCCCAGCATTTT.

This clone occurred a few times. V usage is TRBV7-9 and J usage is TRBJ2-2, with a weak D call TRBD1 (6 bases). This CDR3 is built from 15 residues. Deletions cut 4 bases from V and 2 bases from J, with 11 bases between. Germline V lookup: CDR1 SEHNR, CDR2 FQNEAQ (reference sequence). As DNA, the CDR3 is TGTGCCAGCAGCTCCGGGACACTTAACACCGGGGAGCTGTTTTTT. This sequence encodes CASSSGTLNTGELFF.

The chain carries TRBV7-9 and TRBJ2-3; TRBD1 aligns across 11 bases. Germline V lookup: CDR1 SEHNR, CDR2 FQNEAQ (reference sequence). J was trimmed by 4 bases and V by 5 bases; bases with no gene match: 2. The CDR3 runs to 14 residues. CDR3: CASSAGQGADTQYF. Here the CDR3 DNA reads TGTGCCAGCAGCGCGGGACAGGGGGCAGATACGCAGTATTTT. The full variable domain, in which reference TRBV7-9 and TRBJ2-3 provide the parts outside the CDR3, is DTGVSQNPRHKITKRGQNVTFRCDPISEHNRLYWYRQTLGQGPEFLTYFQNEAQLEKSRLLSDRFSAERPKGSFSTLEIQRTEQGDSAMYLCASSAGQGADTQYFGPGTRLTVL.

This clone has a single count. The V and J genes are TRBV30 and TRBJ2-3; D gene unclear. This CDR3 contains 17 residues. Germline CDR1 and CDR2: GTSNPN and SVGIG (reference sequence). Trimming took off 5 bases at V and 0 bases at J, with 21 bases between the two ends. The CDR3 spells CAWARRFQRASTDTQYF. CDR3 coding DNA: TGTGCCTGGGCCCGACGGTTTCAGCGAGCTAGCACAGATACGCAGTATTTT.

This chain links TRBV7-9 with TRBJ2-7; D is undetermined. The V gene lost 4 bases and the J gene lost 3 bases, with 4 bases spanning the gap. CDR1 is SEHNR, CDR2 FQNEAQ, per germline (reference sequence). The CDR3 is made up of 11 amino acids. The CDR3 sequence is CASSSVYEQYF. As DNA, the CDR3 is TGTGCCAGCAGCTCCGTCTACGAGCAGTACTTC.

This sequence joins TRBV9 and TRBJ1-3; a weak D match, TRBD1 (5 bases). CDR3 length: 15 amino acids. The V end lost 0 bases, the J end lost 3 bases, and 10 bases lay between the germline ends. Germline V gives CDR1 SGDLS, CDR2 YYNGEE. CDR3 sequence: CASSVGMGHGNTIYF. The CDR3 DNA reads as TGTGCCAGCAGCGTAGGGATGGGGCATGGAAACACCATATATTTT.

The chain employs TRBV21-1 and TRBJ1-1. TRBV21-1 is assigned pseudogene status. The CDR3 runs to 16 residues. The CDR3 spells CASSVFIATQFTEAFF. As DNA, the CDR3 is TGTGCCAGCAGCGTCTTCATAGCTACACAATTCACTGAAGCTTTCTTT.

The chain recombines TRBV7-9 with TRBJ2-3, with 7 bases fitting TRBD2. This CDR3 has 15 amino acids. CDR1 is SEHNR, CDR2 FQNEAQ, per germline (reference sequence). Germline trimming cut 3 bases from V and 4 bases from J; bases unmatched to any gene: 7. The CDR3 nucleotides are TGTGCCAGCAGCTTGGGAGGGGTGAGGGCAGATACGCAGTATTTT. Its protein is CASSLGGVRADTQYF. The whole variable domain, remainder taken from reference TRBV7-9 and TRBJ2-3, is DTGVSQNPRHKITKRGQNVTFRCDPISEHNRLYWYRQTLGQGPEFLTYFQNEAQLEKSRLLSDRFSAERPKGSFSTLEIQRTEQGDSAMYLCASSLGGVRADTQYFGPGTRLTVL.

CDR3 sequence (DNA): TGTGCCAGCAGCACCCCCGAGGACAGCAACACAGATACGCAGTATTTT. Amino acid sequence: CASSTPEDSNTDTQYF. The chain employs TRBV7-3 and TRBJ2-3, with D perhaps TRBD1 (6 bases). Trimming left V 5 bases short and J 2 bases short, with 17 bases between. The CDR3 loop spans 16 amino acids. From germline, CDR1 is SGHTA and CDR2 FQGTGA. The full variable domain, with the rest looked up from reference TRBV7-3 and TRBJ2-3, is GAGVSQTPSNKVTEKGKYVELRCDPISGHTALYWYRQSLGQGPEFLIYFQGTGAADDSGLPNDRFFAVRPEGSVSTLKIQRTERGDSAVYLCASSTPEDSNTDTQYFGPGTRLTVL.

The chain has TRBV5-1 and TRBJ1-2; 8 nucleotides align to TRBD1. The CDR3 is 14 amino acids. With 0 bases clipped from V and 8 bases from J, the junction kept 6 bases outside the gene matches. Germline-derived CDR1 and CDR2 are SGHRS and YFSETQ. The CDR3 sequence is CASSLDTGGFGYTF. The CDR3 DNA reads as TGCGCCAGCAGCTTGGATACAGGGGGTTTCGGCTACACCTTC.

The chain combines TRBV10-3 with TRBJ2-7; 7 bases align to TRBD1. The CDR3 spans 11 residues. Trimming removed 6 bases from V and 4 bases from J; junction bases left unmatched: 0. Germline CDR1 is ENHRY and CDR2 is SYGVKD. CDR3 protein: CAIRDRYEQYF. The CDR3 DNA reads as TGTGCCATCAGGGACAGGTACGAGCAGTACTTC.